The rows below give T cell receptor beta chains drawn from one sample of a study of shared clonotypes between healthy human individuals. Using immunoSEQ multiplex PCR, the repertoire was profiled, and TCRdb retains in-frame clones only, with some absent. The sample shows about 330,000 clones, around 87% of them seen only once. What was sequenced was memory CD8+ T cells sorted from blood. These receptors all come from a man aged 18 to 29 in good health. Both conserved end residues are part of each CDR3. The D gene is left open where the match is weak. Some rows have no size entry. The others give once, few or many, or a class for an expanded clone.

j_gene	v_gene	abundance	d_gene	CDR3nt	CDR3aa
TRBJ2-7	TRBV6-5	NA	TRBD1	TGTGCCAGCAGTTTGGGGCAGGGGGCCTACGAGCAGTACTTC	CASSLGQGAYEQYF
TRBJ2-6	TRBV7-9	NA	TRBD1	TGTGCCAGCGCGTCAGGGGGCGAGAGCTCTGGGGCCAACGTCCTGACTTTC	CASASGGESSGANVLTF
TRBJ2-3	TRBV13	NA	TRBD2	TGTGCCAGCAGCACCCCGAGAGGGAGCGGGGGGGCCGAAGATACGCAGTATTTT	CASSTPRGSGGAEDTQYF
TRBJ2-7	TRBV4-1	NA	TRBD2	TGCGCCAGCAGCCCTGCCCGGGAGGATAACCACGAGCAGTACTTC	CASSPAREDNHEQYF
TRBJ2-1	TRBV27	NA	NA	TGTGCCAGCAGAGGACGAACTGAATACAATGAGCAGTTCTTC	CASRGRTEYNEQFF
TRBJ2-7	TRBV25-1	NA	NA	TGTGCCAGCGGGGCAACAGATTCCTACGAGCAGTACTTC	CASGATDSYEQYF
TRBJ2-7	TRBV4-3	NA	NA	TGCGCCAGCAGCCAAGATTGGGGTTACGAGCAGTACTTC	CASSQDWGYEQYF
TRBJ1-6	TRBV5-1	NA	TRBD1	TGCGCCAGCGGCGAGGGGGCGAGCGGTTCACCCCTCCACTTT	CASGEGASGSPLHF
TRBJ2-1	TRBV6-6	NA	NA	TGTGCCAGCAGCTACGGCCCCATAGCCTCAGGGGAGCAGTTCTTC	CASSYGPIASGEQFF
TRBJ1-6	TRBV6-8	NA	NA	TGTGCCAGCAGTTCGGCCAGGGGACAATCACCCCTCCACTTT	CASSSARGQSPLHF
TRBJ2-1	TRBV4-1	NA	NA	TGCGCCAGCAGCCAAGATTTCAGCTACCTCTACAATGAGCAGTTCTTC	CASSQDFSYLYNEQFF
TRBJ1-6	TRBV7-8	NA	NA	TGTGCCAGCAGCCAAGGCGGGGCCAATTCACCCCTCCACTTT	CASSQGGANSPLHF
TRBJ2-7	TRBV9	few	TRBD1	TGTGCCAGCAGCTTGGGACAGGGGGCCTACGAGCAGTACTTC	CASSLGQGAYEQYF
TRBJ2-1	TRBV6-5	NA	NA	TGTGCCAGCAGCTACCCAATGGGCGATGAGCAGTTCTTC	CASSYPMGDEQFF
TRBJ2-1	TRBV18	NA	NA	TGTGCCAGCTCGCCGAGGCTGGGGAATGAGCAGTTCTTC	CASSPRLGNEQFF
TRBJ2-2	TRBV29-1	NA	NA	TGCAGCGCCTGGGGTCCCGGGGAGCTGTTTTTT	CSAWGPGELFF
TRBJ2-7	TRBV9	NA	NA	TGTGCCAGCAGCCAAGCGGACGGTACCTACGAGCAGTACTTC	CASSQADGTYEQYF
TRBJ1-2	TRBV2	NA	TRBD1	TGTGCCAGCAGTGACGGGGTGGACAGGGGGCGAACTTATGGCTACACCTTC	CASSDGVDRGRTYGYTF
TRBJ2-6	TRBV30	few	NA	TGTGCCTGGAGTGTCTCTGGGGCCAACGTCCTGACTTTC	CAWSVSGANVLTF
TRBJ2-2	TRBV5-1	once	NA	TGCGCCAGCAGCGAAGGCTTCGAGCTGTTTTTT	CASSEGFELFF
TRBJ1-1	TRBV4-3	NA	NA	TGCGCCAGCAGCCAAGATGAGTTCACTGAAGCTTTCTTT	CASSQDEFTEAFF
TRBJ2-7	TRBV6-1	NA	NA	TGTGCCAGCAGTGAACCGTTGACAGGACCCTACGAGCAGTACTTC	CASSEPLTGPYEQYF
TRBJ2-1	TRBV10-1	NA	TRBD1	TGCGCCAGCAGTGGAGACAGGGATGTTGAGAATGAGCAGTTCTTC	CASSGDRDVENEQFF
TRBJ2-5	TRBV10-3	NA	NA	TGTGCCATCAGCGAGGGGGTAGCGGTCCAAGAGACCCAGTACTTC	CAISEGVAVQETQYF
TRBJ1-1	TRBV6-1	NA	NA	TGTGCCAGCAGTGAAGGAGAGACCACTGAAGCTTTCTTT	CASSEGETTEAFF
TRBJ2-5	TRBV11-2	NA	TRBD2	TGTGCCAGCAGCCCAGTTGCTAGCGGGGCATACCAAGAGACCCAGTACTTC	CASSPVASGAYQETQYF
TRBJ1-1	TRBV6-5	NA	NA	TGTGCCAGCAGTTACTCGGAGGGAGACACTGAAGCTTTCTTT	CASSYSEGDTEAFF
TRBJ2-7	TRBV18	NA	NA	TGTGCCAGCAAAGTGGCGGCTGAAAACTACGAGCAGTACTTC	CASKVAAENYEQYF
TRBJ1-4	TRBV28	NA	NA	TGTGCCAGCACGAGGGGCGCGGGTAATGAAAAACTGTTTTTT	CASTRGAGNEKLFF
TRBJ2-3	TRBV9	NA	NA	TGTGCCAGCAGCGACCACCTTTTTTCTAGCACAGATACGCAGTATTTT	CASSDHLFSSTDTQYF
TRBJ2-7	TRBV7-9	NA	TRBD2	TGTGCCAGCAGGAGACTAGCGGGAAGACGCGAGCAGTACTTC	CASRRLAGRREQYF
TRBJ2-1	TRBV27	NA	TRBD1	TGTGCCAGCAGCTTAATGGGACAGACCTACAATGAGCAGTTCTTC	CASSLMGQTYNEQFF
TRBJ1-1	TRBV27	many	NA	TGTGCCAGCAGTTTATACGGAGAACCCCCCATGAACACTGAAGCTTTCTTT	CASSLYGEPPMNTEAFF
TRBJ2-7	TRBV7-2	NA	TRBD2	TGTGCCAGCAGCAGGACTAGCGGCTACGAGCAGTACTTC	CASSRTSGYEQYF
TRBJ1-1	TRBV7-6	NA	NA	TGTGCCAGCAGCTTGGGGGGGCCGAACACTGAAGCTTTCTTT	CASSLGGPNTEAFF
TRBJ1-2	TRBV29-1	NA	TRBD1	TGCAGCGTTGAGAAATCCCGGGCAGGGGGGATCTATGGCTACACCTTC	CSVEKSRAGGIYGYTF
TRBJ2-1	TRBV13	many	NA	TGTGCCAGCAGCTTACCGGACATGGCCTACAATGAGCAGTTCTTC	CASSLPDMAYNEQFF
TRBJ2-3	TRBV6-4	NA	TRBD2	TGTGCCAGCAGTGGCCTAGCGGGAGGAAAGGATACGCAGTATTTT	CASSGLAGGKDTQYF
TRBJ2-7	TRBV7-2	NA	NA	TGTGCCAGCAGCTTTGGGCCGGCAAGCCCACTCGAGCAGTACTTC	CASSFGPASPLEQYF
TRBJ1-6	TRBV6-6	NA	NA	TGTGCCAGCAGCGGACAGTCATATAATTCACCCCTCCACTTT	CASSGQSYNSPLHF